This T cell receptor beta chain was sequenced in a study of graft-versus-host responses after intestinal transplantation. Background on the study: The study gave all recipients anti-thymocyte globulin induction, then tacrolimus and steroids for 2 to 3 years.

Notes on the study in general: Patients with graft-donor T cell macrochimerism had high graft-versus-host to host-versus-graft clonal ratios in allografts. GvH clones were found in recipient marrow; some appeared first in ileum or blood.

In regard to this clone: Its antigen remains unidentified.

Method: immunoSEQ multiplex PCR; TCRdb's copy keeps in-frame clones and lacks some. Of roughly 40,000 clones listed, approximately 93% were seen once; the top ten hold around 3.6%. Germline V CDR1 and CDR2: LNHNV, YYDKDF (reference sequence). V was cut by 1 base and J by 4 bases, with 10 bases left in between. The CDR3 loop spans 14 amino acids. This receptor was taken from a human patient who received an intestinal transplant, so some T cells may come from the graft donor. The chain has TRBV15 and TRBJ2-5; maybe TRBD1 (5 bases). The material was PBMCs, obtained roughly 110 weeks after intestinal transplantation. In nucleotides, the CDR3 is TGTGCCACCAGCAGAGGGGGCCCCAGAGAGACCCAGTACTTC. Its translation is CATSRGGPRETQYF.